Below, 28 T cell receptor beta chains from the same sample are listed, as sequenced in a study of cytomegalovirus exposure and HLA in healthy donors. The study ran its PCR with 60 Vbeta and 13 Jbeta primers. Using immunoSEQ multiplex PCR, the repertoire was profiled, and TCRdb retains in-frame clones only, with some absent. The sample contains about 120,000 clones, roughly 82% of which appear only once. The sequenced sample was PBMCs. Receptors were obtained from a human donor in good health.

The chain carries TRBV5-6 and TRBJ1-3, with D possibly matching TRBD1 (5 bases). Germline V gene lookup returns CDR1 SGHDT and CDR2 YYEEEE. Trimming removed 4 bases from V and 5 bases from J, with 13 bases in between. The length of the CDR3 is 14 residues. The CDR3 region has the DNA TGTGCCAGCAGCGTGGGGGGAGGAAGAAACACCATATATTTT. This translates into CASSVGGGRNTIYF.

V usage is TRBV9 and J usage is TRBJ2-6; D is possibly TRBD2 (6 bases). CDR1 SGDLS and CDR2 YYNGEE come from the germline V gene. V shed 3 bases and J shed 1 base, with 8 bases lying between them. The CDR3 runs to 15 residues. CDR3 sequence (DNA): TGTGCCAGCAGCGCAGGACTATCTGGGGCCAACGTCCTGACTTTC. It yields the protein CASSAGLSGANVLTF.

The chain combines TRBV19 with TRBJ1-2; D might be TRBD1 (5 bases). The CDR3 contains 15 residues. Trimming left V 0 bases short and J 1 base short, with 9 bases between. Germline CDR1 is LNHDA and CDR2 is SQIVND (reference sequence). CDR3: CASSIELDNNYGYTF. CDR3 bases: TGTGCCAGTAGTATAGAATTGGACAATAACTATGGCTACACCTTC.

The rearrangement joins TRBV25-1 to TRBJ2-1, with 9 bases matching TRBD1. After removal of 5 bases from V and 2 bases from J, the junction contained 4 bases not matched to a gene. CDR1 is MGHDK and CDR2 is SYGVNS in the germline V gene. The CDR3 runs to 15 residues. The CDR3 here is CASSLGTGTYNEQFF. CDR3 coding DNA: TGTGCCAGCAGTCTCGGGACAGGGACCTACAATGAGCAGTTCTTC.

The V call is TRBV6-5, the J call TRBJ2-2, with TRBD1 as a possible D gene (5 bases). Germline V gene sequence: CDR1 MNHEY, CDR2 SVGAGI. The V end lost 6 bases, the J end lost 1 base, and 12 bases lay between the germline ends. This CDR3 is 15 amino acids long. This chain's CDR3 is CASSRQTKNTGELFF. CDR3 DNA: TGTGCCAGCAGCAGACAGACAAAGAACACCGGGGAGCTGTTTTTT.

This rearrangement joins TRBV6-6 to TRBJ2-7; D unresolved. The CDR3 runs to 11 residues. Trimming removed 5 bases from V and 1 base from J, with 3 bases in between. Germline CDR1 reads MNHNY; CDR2 reads SVGAGI (reference sequence). The CDR3 DNA is TGTGCCAGCAGTCAGTCCTACGAGCAGTACTTC. It is translated as CASSQSYEQYF.

This sequence joins TRBV9 and TRBJ1-1; D is ambiguous. CDR3 length equals 16 residues. V shed 2 bases and J shed 1 base, with 15 bases lying between them. The germline V gene encodes CDR1 SGDLS and CDR2 YYNGEE. CDR3 protein: CASSVLSDTSNTEAFF. DNA of the CDR3: TGTGCCAGCAGCGTTCTATCCGACACTTCGAACACTGAAGCTTTCTTT.

This sequence joins TRBV28 and TRBJ2-5; 14 bases map to TRBD2. The CDR3 totals 16 residues. Germline lookup yields CDR1 MDHEN and CDR2 SYDVKM. V dropped 6 bases and J dropped 5; count of bases not matched to a gene: 8. CDR3 in DNA: TGTGCCAGCAGCCTCACCGGGACTAGCGGGAGTGAGACCCAGTACTTC. Translating it yields CASSLTGTSGSETQYF.

The table lists this clone with a few counts. This chain links TRBV6-5 with TRBJ1-1, with D unresolved. The V end was cut by 8 bases, the J end by 3 bases, with 7 bases between. This CDR3 region has 11 residues. Germline V lookup: CDR1 MNHEY, CDR2 SVGAGI. In DNA, the CDR3 is TGTGCCAGCCCGGGTGACACTGAAGCTTTCTTT. This codes for CASPGDTEAFF.

This clone came up a few times. The chain combines TRBV5-1 with TRBJ2-7, with TRBD2 identical over 7 bases. The junction had 14 bases not matched to a gene; V was cut back by 1 base and J by 4 bases. The germline CDR1 and CDR2 sequences are SGHRS and YFSETQ. The CDR3 has 17 amino acids. For the CDR3, the DNA is TGCGCCAGCAGCTTGAACTCCCCGGGCCGGGAGGTATACGAGCAGTACTTC. Translated: CASSLNSPGREVYEQYF.

The chain couples TRBV6-1 to TRBJ1-2; TRBD1 is a possible D gene (6 bases). CDR1 is MNHNS, CDR2 SASEGT, per germline. This CDR3 spans 15 amino acids. V dropped 5 bases and J dropped 0 bases, with 13 bases sitting between them. The CDR3 sequence is CASSLQGMANYGYTF. The CDR3 coding sequence is TGTGCCAGCAGTCTCCAGGGGATGGCTAACTATGGCTACACCTTC.

This CDR3 is CAWSTTSAYNEQFF. In DNA, the CDR3 is TGTGCCTGGAGTACTACTAGCGCCTACAATGAGCAGTTCTTC. The chain joins TRBV30 to TRBJ2-1, with 7 bases that match TRBD2. Looked up from germline, CDR1 is GTSNPN and CDR2 is SVGIG (reference sequence). Trimming at V came to 2 bases and at J to 2 bases, leaving 3 bases not matched to a gene. The CDR3 sequence is 14 residues long.

This clone showed up just once. The rearrangement joins TRBV5-4 to TRBJ2-3; possibly TRBD1 for D (6 bases). Deletions cut 2 bases from V and 5 bases from J, with 12 bases between. This CDR3 spans 14 amino acids. Germline V gene lookup returns CDR1 SGHNT and CDR2 YYREEE (reference sequence). CDR3 DNA sequence: TGTGCCAGCAGCTTACGGACAGAAGGAGATACGCAGTATTTT. It is translated as CASSLRTEGDTQYF.

A word on this clone: Additional DNA sequences in this sample encode the identical CDR3. The rearrangement joins TRBV2 to TRBJ2-3, with 9 bases fitting TRBD2. CDR1 and CDR2 (germline): SNHLY, FYNNEI. The J segment lost 5 bases and the V segment lost 4 bases, leaving 13 bases of the junction unmatched. The CDR3 consists of 17 residues. This CDR3 is CASSVPGLAGPQDTQYF. The CDR3 coding sequence is TGTGCCAGCAGTGTACCGGGACTAGCCGGGCCTCAAGATACGCAGTATTTT.

CDR3 amino acids: CASSGTRSGADTQYF. In DNA, the CDR3 is TGCGCCAGCAGTGGGACTAGGAGCGGCGCAGATACGCAGTATTTT. This chain uses TRBV10-1 with TRBJ2-3; 7 bases are shared with TRBD2. Looked up from germline, CDR1 is WNHNN and CDR2 is SYGVQD (reference sequence). The length of the CDR3 is 15 residues. The junction had 8 bases not matched to a gene; V was cut back by 4 bases and J by 4 bases.

The chain employs TRBV7-2 and TRBJ2-5; a weak D match, TRBD1 (5 bases). The CDR3 has 14 amino acids. V was shortened by 5 bases and J by 1 base, with 11 bases between the two germline ends. CDR1 SGHTA and CDR2 FQGNSA come from the germline V gene. The chain's CDR3 is CASSTRQSQETQYF. The CDR3 DNA reads as TGTGCCAGCAGCACACGACAGTCCCAAGAGACCCAGTACTTC.

The chain links TRBV7-3 to TRBJ2-1; TRBD2 aligns across 9 bases. The length of the CDR3 is 17 residues. Unmatched junction bases numbered 10, after V lost 0 bases and J lost 7 bases. Germline CDR1 and CDR2: SGHTA and FQGTGA. CDR3 protein: CASSLTHGGRVINEQFF. DNA of the CDR3: TGTGCCAGCAGCTTAACCCACGGCGGGAGGGTTATAAATGAGCAGTTCTTC.

The CDR3 DNA reads TGTGCTAGTGGTTTGGGGAGGGCCGGGGTCAATGAGCAGTTCTTC. Protein product: CASGLGRAGVNEQFF. The chain couples TRBV12-5 to TRBJ2-1, with a weak D call TRBD2 (6 bases). Germline CDR1 reads LGHNT; CDR2 reads FRNRAP. V gave up 1 base and J gave up 6 bases, with 13 bases separating them. The CDR3 loop spans 15 amino acids.

This clone has a handful of counts. The genes are TRBV6-5 and TRBJ2-7, with 7 nucleotides matching TRBD1. Germline CDR1 is MNHEY and CDR2 is SVGAGI. V dropped 4 bases and J dropped 0; count of bases not matched to a gene: 3. The CDR3 sequence is 14 residues long. The CDR3 region is CASSWDSLSYEQYF. The CDR3 coding sequence is TGTGCCAGCAGTTGGGACAGTCTCTCCTACGAGCAGTACTTC.

This rearrangement joins TRBV4-1 to TRBJ2-5, with 9 positions matching TRBD2. This CDR3 is 14 amino acids long. The germline V gene has CDR1 MGHRA and CDR2 YSYEKL. With V trimmed by 6 bases and J by 5 bases, 7 bases remained unmatched. The CDR3 sequence: CASRWREGGETQYF. In nucleotides, the CDR3 is TGCGCCAGCAGGTGGCGGGAGGGCGGGGAGACCCAGTACTTC.

This clone was seen a handful of times. The chain carries TRBV15 and TRBJ1-1, with D perhaps TRBD1 (6 bases). This CDR3 spans 14 amino acids. The germline V gene encodes CDR1 LNHNV and CDR2 YYDKDF (reference sequence). Trimming pared 1 base from V and 7 bases from J, leaving 13 bases between. CDR3 residues: CATSRGPGVGEAFF. CDR3 bases: TGTGCCACCAGCAGAGGTCCAGGGGTGGGTGAAGCTTTCTTT.

This clone occurred a few times. The rearrangement joins TRBV11-2 to TRBJ2-5; D is uncertain. Germline CDR1 and CDR2: SGHAT and FQNNGV. The CDR3 totals 12 residues. V was pared by 5 bases and J by 5 bases, with 9 bases between. CDR3 DNA sequence: TGTGCCAGCAGCCACTTACGGGAGACCCAGTACTTC. Residues: CASSHLRETQYF.

This clone was seen just once. V usage is TRBV7-6 and J usage is TRBJ2-3; 7 bases are shared with TRBD1. There are 16 residues in the CDR3. The V gene end was trimmed by 1 base and the J gene end by 1 base; junction bases not matched to a gene: 5. Germline lookup yields CDR1 SGHVS and CDR2 FNYEAQ. The CDR3 DNA reads as TGTGCCAGCAGCTTAGTCGCAGGGGGTGGCACAGATACGCAGTATTTT. Encoded protein: CASSLVAGGGTDTQYF. Variable domain in full (rest from reference TRBV7-6 and TRBJ2-3): GAGVSQSPRYKVTKRGQDVALRCDPISGHVSLYWYRQALGQGPEFLTYFNYEAQQDKSGLPNDRFSAERPEGSISTLTIQRTEQRDSAMYRCASSLVAGGGTDTQYFGPGTRLTVL.

The V gene is TRBV5-8, the J gene TRBJ2-5, with 13 positions matching TRBD2. After removal of 3 bases from V and 1 base from J, the junction contained 3 bases not matched to a gene. The CDR3 is made up of 16 amino acids. Germline V gene data show CDR1 as SGHTS and CDR2 as YDEGEE. The CDR3 loop reads CASSSGLAGLQETQYF. CDR3 sequence (DNA): TGTGCCAGCAGCTCGGGACTAGCGGGACTCCAAGAGACCCAGTACTTC.

The gene calls are TRBV18 and TRBJ2-3; 8 bases map to TRBD2. CDR3 length equals 15 residues. V lost 2 bases, J lost 1 base, and 2 bases stayed unmatched. Germline assignment: CDR1 KGHSH and CDR2 LQKENI. DNA for the CDR3: TGTGCCAGCTCACCAGGGACTAGAGGCACAGATACGCAGTATTTT. The encoded protein is CASSPGTRGTDTQYF.

This clone was found once. The chain employs TRBV11-2 and TRBJ2-3; 10 nucleotides agree with TRBD2. Germline V gene lookup returns CDR1 SGHAT and CDR2 FQNNGV. There are 14 residues in the CDR3. After removal of 5 bases from V and 3 bases from J, the junction contained 2 bases not matched to a gene. Here the CDR3 reads CASSPTSGTDTQYF. CDR3 DNA: TGTGCCAGCAGCCCGACTAGCGGGACAGATACGCAGTATTTT.

In this sample, this clone turned up a few times. This chain links TRBV11-2 with TRBJ1-4, with D tentatively TRBD1 (5 bases). Trimming stripped 1 base from V and 7 bases from J, with 10 bases between. In germline, CDR1 is SGHAT, CDR2 FQNNGV. This CDR3 spans 14 amino acids. CDR3 DNA sequence: TGTGCCAGCAGCTTAGGGGGCTTGGGTGAAAAACTGTTTTTT. Protein: CASSLGGLGEKLFF.

This clone was seen ten or more times. This chain links TRBV27 with TRBJ2-7, with a tentative D call TRBD2 (6 bases). This CDR3 is 15 amino acids long. The germline CDR1 and CDR2 sequences are MNHEY and SMNVEV (reference sequence). Trimming removed 0 bases from V and 6 bases from J, with 15 bases in between. This CDR3 is CASSLSIGGVSEQYF. CDR3 coding DNA: TGTGCCAGCAGTTTATCGATAGGCGGGGTCAGCGAGCAGTACTTC.